This T cell receptor beta chain was profiled in a study of blood T cell repertoires in COVID-19. About the study: Cohort 3 recovered donors had two negative PCRs, clearance, or symptom resolution. The samples span acute and convalescent COVID-19 from the United States, Italy and Spain.

Measured with immunoSEQ multiplex PCR; TCRdb has only the in-frame clones, and not every one. The data contain 250,000 to 300,000 clones, 88% of them seen just once; the ten biggest clones take up 2% to 2.5%. After removal of 4 bases from V and 4 bases from J, the junction contained 6 bases not matched to a gene. The CDR3 is 15 amino acids. The V gene's germline CDR1 is MGHDK and CDR2 SYGVNS. The study drew participants aged 18 to 89 years from approximately 23 US areas. Sequenced: PBMCs or T cells enriched from blood (not recorded which). J is TRBJ1-1 and V is TRBV25-1; 10 nucleotides match TRBD1. This sequence was found in a woman aged 55-70 years in a cohort exposed to, infected with or recovered from COVID-19 (not recorded which). CDR3 sequence (DNA): TGTGCCAGCAGTGTCTCAAGGACAGGGGGCACTGAAGCTTTCTTT. Translating gives CASSVSRTGGTEAFF.